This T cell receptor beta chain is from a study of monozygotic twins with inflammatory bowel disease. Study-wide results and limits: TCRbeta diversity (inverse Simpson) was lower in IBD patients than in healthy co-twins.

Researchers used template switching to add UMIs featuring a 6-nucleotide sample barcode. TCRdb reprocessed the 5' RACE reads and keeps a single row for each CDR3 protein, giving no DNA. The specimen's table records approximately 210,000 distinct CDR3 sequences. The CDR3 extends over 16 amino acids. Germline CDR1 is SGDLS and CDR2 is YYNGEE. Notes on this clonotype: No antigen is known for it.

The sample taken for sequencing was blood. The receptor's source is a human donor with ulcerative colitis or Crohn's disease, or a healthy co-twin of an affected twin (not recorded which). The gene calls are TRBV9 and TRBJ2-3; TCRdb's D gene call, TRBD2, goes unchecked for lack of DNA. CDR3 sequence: CASSSQGRAVGDTQYF.